These 10 T cell receptor beta chains came from one sample sequenced in a study of tumor and adjacent non-tumor tissue in lung cancer. The template was RNA from unsorted bulk tissue. This non-tumor lung sample came from over 3 cm beyond the tumor edge. TCRbeta libraries were built with three rounds of nested PCR, modified from ARM-PCR. TCRdb re-analysed the multiplex PCR reads in MiXCR, keeping a single row per CDR3 protein. Of over 100,000 distinct CDR3 sequences in the sample, roughly three fifths are singletons; the top ten hold 15% to 20%. Sequenced input: distant non-tumor lung tissue. These receptors all stem from a man aged 55-75 years with non-small cell lung cancer.

Concerning this clonotype itself: This may arise from a read error, as a much more abundant clone is one base away. The chain has TRBV7-8 and TRBJ2-1; D call uncertain. Between the trimmed V and J ends, which lost 1 base and 1 base, there was a span of 8 bases. This CDR3 has 15 residues. Germline V gene lookup returns CDR1 SGHVS and CDR2 FQNEAQ. CDR3 in DNA: TGTGCCAGCAGCTTAGGACCGGTGTCCTACAATGAGCAGTTCTTC. This encodes CASSLGPVSYNEQFF. Full variable domain (outside the CDR3, taken from reference TRBV7-8 and TRBJ2-1): GAGVSQSPRYKVAKRGQDVALRCDPISGHVSLFWYQQALGQGPEFLTYFQNEAQLDKSGLPSDRFFAERPEGSVSTLKIQRTQQEDSAVYLCASSLGPVSYNEQFFGPGTRLTVL.

The J gene is TRBJ2-7, the V gene TRBV12-3 or TRBV12-4; no clear D gene. The CDR3 covers 14 residues. Trimming pared 5 bases from V and 1 base from J, leaving 12 bases between. CDR3 region: CASSTGWWSYEQYF. The CDR3 region has the DNA TGTGCCAGCAGTACCGGATGGTGGTCCTACGAGCAGTACTTC.

Of note for this clonotype: This clone may be a read error of a much larger clone one base away. This rearrangement joins TRBV5-8 to TRBJ1-2, with no clear D. V was cut by 0 bases and J by 5 bases, with 14 bases left in between. Germline V lookup: CDR1 SGHTS, CDR2 YDEGEE. The CDR3 runs 15 residues. The CDR3 region is CASSLVPNGIYGYTF. The DNA of the CDR3 is TGTGCCAGCAGCTTGGTTCCTAACGGAATATATGGCTACACCTTC. The full variable domain, rest sourced from reference TRBV5-8 and TRBJ1-2, is EAGVTQSPTHLIKTRGQQATLRCSPISGHTSVYWYQQALGLGLQFLLWYDEGEERNRGNFPPRFSGRQFPNYSSELNVNALELEDSALYLCASSLVPNGIYGYTFGSGTRLTVV.

To note about this clonotype: It may be a read error: a sequence one base away is much more abundant. V usage is TRBV7-8 and J usage is TRBJ2-5; 7 nucleotides agree with TRBD2. Germline-derived CDR1 and CDR2 are SGHVS and FQNEAQ. This CDR3 contains 14 residues. The DNA of the CDR3 is TGTGTCAGCACCCCGGGTGGGAGGGAAGAGACCCAGTACTTC. Amino acid sequence: CVSTPGGREETQYF.

For this clonotype: Without the conserved terminal phenylalanine or tryptophan, this CDR3 likely stems from a read error. V and J are TRBV4-1 and TRBJ2-6; no definite D call. CDR1 and CDR2 from the germline V gene are MGHRA and YSYEKL. The length of the CDR3 is 13 residues. The CDR3 DNA follows: TGCGCCAACAGCCAGACGGGGGCCAACGTCCTGACTCTC. Its translation is CANSQTGANVLTL.

The V and J genes are TRBV11-3 and TRBJ2-3; D not certain. The CDR3 is made up of 14 amino acids. Germline loops: CDR1 SGHNT, CDR2 YENEEA. The V gene lost 4 bases and the J gene lost 3 bases, with 11 bases spanning the gap. CDR3 nucleotide sequence: TGTGCCAGCAGCTCAGTCGCCTATACAGATACGCAGTATTTT. Protein sequence: CASSSVAYTDTQYF.

V usage is TRBV20-1 and J usage is TRBJ2-3; D remains unclear. Per germline, CDR1 DFQATT and CDR2 SNEGSKA (reference sequence). There are 14 residues in the CDR3. The V and J ends lost 6 bases and 2 bases respectively, with 15 bases between them. The CDR3: CSASNLRDTDTQYF. CDR3 nucleotides: TGCAGTGCCAGCAACCTCAGAGACACAGATACGCAGTATTTT.

Turning to this clonotype: A single base separates this from a much larger clone, so it may be a read error. V usage is TRBV12-5 and J usage is TRBJ2-7, with D perhaps matching TRBD1 (6 bases). This CDR3 contains 15 residues. V was shortened by 8 bases and J by 0 bases, with 17 bases between the two germline ends. From germline, CDR1 is LGHNT and CDR2 FRNRAP. The CDR3 loop is CASPGTGSFSYEQYF. Here the CDR3 DNA reads TGTGCTAGTCCTGGAACAGGGTCTTTCTCCTACGAGCAGTACTTC.

There are a few counts of this clonotype. A much larger clone differs from this one at a single base, so this may be a read error. The chain couples TRBV29-1 to TRBJ2-2, with D unresolved. Deletions cut 5 bases from V and 4 bases from J, with 8 bases between. The CDR3 is 12 residues long. In germline, CDR1 is SQVTM, CDR2 ANQGSEA. CDR3 bases: TGCAGCGTTAGAGGATTCACCGGGGAGCTGTTTTTT. This gives the protein CSVRGFTGELFF.

This clonotype has a handful of counts. A much larger clone lies one base from this, so it may be a read error. The rearrangement joins TRBV6-1 to TRBJ1-2; 7 bases map to TRBD1. Trimming removed 10 bases from V and 3 bases from J; junction bases left unmatched: 8. There are 13 residues in the CDR3. The germline V gene encodes CDR1 MNHNS and CDR2 SASEGT. CDR3 DNA sequence: TGTGCCACCGAGGGGGCGCAGGACTATGGCTACACCTTC. It translates to CATEGAQDYGYTF.